These 17 T cell receptor beta chains came from one sample sequenced in a study of T cell changes during pregnancy in multiple sclerosis. TCRdb's copy holds only in-frame clones and misses some; the assay was immunoSEQ multiplex PCR. This sample has over 35,000 clones, with 90% found just once. Here the sequenced sample was CD4+ T cells from peripheral blood mononuclear cells, taken in the first trimester of pregnancy. The source of these receptors is a female donor in good health, enrolled as a control in a pregnancy study.

In its sample, this clone was seen once. The chain is built from TRBV7-8 and TRBJ2-1, with TRBD2 matching over 12 bases. The CDR3 runs 20 residues. The germline V gene encodes CDR1 SGHVS and CDR2 FQNEAQ. V trimming: 3 bases; J trimming: 0 bases; junction bases outside the gene matches: 12. CDR3 protein: CASSLFRLAGGRSSYNEQFF. CDR3 coding DNA: TGTGCCAGCAGCTTGTTTCGGCTAGCGGGGGGGAGGAGCTCCTACAATGAGCAGTTCTTC.

The chain has TRBV7-2 and TRBJ2-5; 15 bases agree with TRBD2. The CDR3 is 17 amino acids. J lost 5 bases, V lost 5 bases, and 9 bases had no gene match. CDR1 SGHTA and CDR2 FQGNSA come from the germline V gene. The CDR3 DNA reads as TGTGCCAGCAGCCCAGGGACTAGCGGGGGGTTTGTGGAGACCCAGTACTTC. Translated, it gives CASSPGTSGGFVETQYF.

This sequence joins TRBV4-1 and TRBJ1-2, with 8 bases lining up with TRBD1. This CDR3 region has 14 residues. Germline CDR1 is MGHRA and CDR2 is YSYEKL. Germline trimming cut 1 base from V and 4 bases from J; bases unmatched to any gene: 2. Written as DNA, the CDR3 is TGCGCCAGCAGCCAAGGGGACAGGACCTATGGCTACACCTTC. Its protein product is CASSQGDRTYGYTF.

The V and J genes are TRBV4-3 and TRBJ1-4; 7 bases agree with TRBD1. Germline V lookup: CDR1 LGHNA, CDR2 YSLEER. The CDR3 runs to 15 residues. Losses at the gene ends were 0 bases for V and 7 bases for J; bases not matched to a gene: 5. CDR3 protein: CASSQEGGRGEKLFF. The CDR3 DNA follows: TGCGCCAGCAGCCAAGAAGGGGGCCGGGGTGAAAAACTGTTTTTT.

V is TRBV25-1 and J is TRBJ2-1; possibly TRBD2 for D (6 bases). Germline assignment: CDR1 MGHDK and CDR2 SYGVNS. V gave up 6 bases and J gave up 0 bases, with 18 bases separating them. The CDR3 is 17 residues long. CDR3 nucleotide sequence: TGTGCCAGCAGCGGGAGAGAGGGTAAGAGCTCCTACAATGAGCAGTTCTTC. It specifies CASSGREGKSSYNEQFF.

This chain joins TRBV6-1 and TRBJ1-5, with TRBD1 matching 7 bases. V lost 0 bases and J lost 13; bases outside the gene matches: 6. The CDR3 contains 13 residues. Germline CDR1 and CDR2: MNHNS and SASEGT. The CDR3 sequence is CASSEALRDSQHF. In DNA form, the CDR3 reads TGTGCCAGCAGTGAAGCGCTTCGGGACAGTCAGCATTTT.

The chain joins TRBV29-1 to TRBJ2-7; TRBD2 is a possible D gene (7 bases). Germline V lookup: CDR1 SQVTM, CDR2 ANQGSEA. The CDR3 has 13 residues. V dropped 3 bases and J dropped 5 bases, with 14 bases sitting between them. The CDR3 here is CSVDGAGANEQYF. DNA for the CDR3: TGCAGCGTTGATGGGGCGGGGGCGAACGAGCAGTACTTC.

The V gene is TRBV27, the J gene TRBJ2-1, with D perhaps TRBD2 (6 bases). Trimming cost V 5 bases and J 8 bases, with 13 bases left between them. Germline lookup yields CDR1 MNHEY and CDR2 SMNVEV (reference sequence). The CDR3 sequence is 13 residues long. CDR3 in DNA: TGTGCCAGCAGTCTTCCGGGGAGGTATGAGCAGTTCTTC. Protein product: CASSLPGRYEQFF.

The chain joins TRBV30 to TRBJ1-5; no firm D call. Trimming pared 2 bases from V and 2 bases from J, leaving 13 bases between. The CDR3 length is 15 residues. Germline CDR1 GTSNPN, CDR2 SVGIG (reference sequence). Here the CDR3 reads CAWSLEGWRNQPQHF. In nucleotides, the CDR3 is TGTGCCTGGAGTTTAGAGGGATGGCGCAATCAGCCCCAGCATTTT.

V is TRBV18 and J is TRBJ1-3; D might be TRBD1 (6 bases). V was pared by 2 bases and J by 4 bases, with 18 bases between. There are 17 residues in the CDR3. CDR1 is KGHSH and CDR2 is LQKENI in the germline V gene. This CDR3 reads CASSPSSSQGWGNTIYF. CDR3 bases: TGTGCCAGCTCACCATCAAGCTCCCAGGGGTGGGGAAACACCATATATTTT.

The chain links TRBV19 to TRBJ2-7; 8 bases map to TRBD2. V shed 6 bases and J 2 bases; nucleotides not matched to a gene: 6. CDR1 and CDR2 (germline): LNHDA, SQIVND (reference sequence). The CDR3 runs to 14 residues. The CDR3 protein is CASRPPGLAYEQYF. The CDR3, as DNA: TGTGCCAGTAGGCCTCCGGGACTAGCCTACGAGCAGTACTTC.

This rearrangement joins TRBV4-2 to TRBJ2-3; 11 nucleotides agree with TRBD1. Trimming at V came to 0 bases and at J to 4 bases, leaving 6 bases not matched to a gene. The CDR3 sequence is 17 residues long. CDR1 is LGHNA, CDR2 YNFKEQ, per germline. CDR3 nucleotide sequence: TGTGCCAGCAGCCAAGATATACAGGGACAGGGGGCAGATACGCAGTATTTT. Translated, it gives CASSQDIQGQGADTQYF.

The genes are TRBV5-4 and TRBJ2-3; 9 positions match TRBD1. Trimming cost V 4 bases and J 3 bases; bases outside gene matches: 12. CDR1 and CDR2 (germline): SGHNT, YYREEE (reference sequence). The length of the CDR3 is 17 residues. CDR3 residues: CASSRPNRGQGTDTQYF. The DNA for the CDR3 is TGTGCCAGCAGCCGACCGAACAGGGGGCAAGGGACAGATACGCAGTATTTT.

The gene calls are TRBV28 and TRBJ2-3; D is unresolved. Per the germline V gene, CDR1 is MDHEN and CDR2 is SYDVKM. The V end was cut by 2 bases, the J end by 0 bases, with 15 bases between. CDR3 size: 17 residues. CDR3 sequence reads: CASSLGGFNRSTDTQYF. As DNA, the CDR3 is TGTGCCAGCAGTTTAGGCGGATTTAACCGTAGCACAGATACGCAGTATTTT.

The rearrangement links TRBV19 to TRBJ1-5; D not resolved. The germline CDR1 and CDR2 sequences are LNHDA and SQIVND (reference sequence). There are 18 residues in the CDR3. The germline V and J ends were trimmed by 3 bases and 4 bases, with 22 bases remaining between them. The CDR3 loop is CASSMITEVYLPNQPQHF. For the CDR3, the DNA is TGTGCCAGTAGTATGATAACAGAAGTGTACCTACCGAATCAGCCCCAGCATTTT.

The rearrangement joins TRBV6-6 to TRBJ1-2; 8 bases agree with TRBD1. V lost 4 bases to trimming and J lost 4 bases; unmatched junction nucleotides: 11. Germline V lookup: CDR1 MNHNY, CDR2 SVGAGI (reference sequence). The CDR3 covers 16 residues. The chain's CDR3 is CASSSQVRGRSYGYTF. For the CDR3, the DNA is TGTGCCAGCAGTTCTCAAGTCAGGGGGCGGTCCTATGGCTACACCTTC.

The chain uses TRBV4-1 and TRBJ1-4; D is unresolved. The CDR3 runs 13 residues. Germline values: CDR1 MGHRA, CDR2 YSYEKL. The V end lost 3 bases, the J end lost 4 bases, and 6 bases lay between the germline ends. This CDR3 is CASSQAVNEKLFF. The DNA for the CDR3 is TGCGCCAGCAGCCAGGCAGTTAATGAAAAACTGTTTTTT.